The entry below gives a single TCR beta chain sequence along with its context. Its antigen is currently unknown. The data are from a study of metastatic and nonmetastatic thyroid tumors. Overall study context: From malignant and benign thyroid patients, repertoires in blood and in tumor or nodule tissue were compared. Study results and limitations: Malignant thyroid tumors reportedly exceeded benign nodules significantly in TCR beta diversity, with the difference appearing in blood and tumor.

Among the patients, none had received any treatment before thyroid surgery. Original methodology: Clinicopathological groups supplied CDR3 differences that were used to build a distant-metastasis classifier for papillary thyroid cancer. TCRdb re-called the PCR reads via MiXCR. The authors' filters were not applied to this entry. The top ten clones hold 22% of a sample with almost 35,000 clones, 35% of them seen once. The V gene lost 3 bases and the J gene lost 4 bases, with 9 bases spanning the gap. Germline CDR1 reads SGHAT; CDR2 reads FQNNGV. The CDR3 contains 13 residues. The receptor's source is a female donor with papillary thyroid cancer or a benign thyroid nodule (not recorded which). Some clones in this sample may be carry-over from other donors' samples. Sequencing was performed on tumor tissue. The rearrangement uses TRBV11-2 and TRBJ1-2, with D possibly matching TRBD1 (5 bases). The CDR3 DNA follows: TGTGCCAGCAGCTTTGGCAGGGCCTATGGCTACACCTTC. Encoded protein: CASSFGRAYGYTF.